This T cell receptor (beta chain) was profiled in a study of blood T cell repertoires in COVID-19. For the study at large: Acute and convalescent COVID-19 specimens originated in the United States, Italy and Spain. PBMCs, B-cell-depleted T cells, or T cells provided the cDNA or gDNA that made up the material.

The CDR3 spans 15 residues. Germline V gene data show CDR1 as SNHLY and CDR2 as FYNNEI. The J segment lost 6 bases and the V segment lost 2 bases, leaving 7 bases of the junction unmatched. Original handling: Reference gene primer amplification gave nucleated cell count estimates. Method: immunoSEQ multiplex PCR; TCRdb's copy keeps in-frame clones and lacks some. The DNA gave D and trimming, while V, J and clone size come from that table. In the table there are some 80,000 clones, over 70% of which are singletons. The source of this sequence is a woman between 35 and 50 years old with active or convalescent COVID-19. V gene TRBV2 combines with J gene TRBJ2-3; 8 nucleotides line up with TRBD2. The source material was peripheral blood. The CDR3 here is CASSEFSGKVDTQYF. The CDR3 coding sequence is TGTGCCAGCAGTGAATTTAGCGGGAAAGTCGATACGCAGTATTTT.